This is a list of T cell receptor beta chains from one sample in a study of Ad26.COV2.S vaccination and SARS-CoV-2 variants. Only in-frame clones appear in the TCRdb table, and some are missing; sequencing was by immunoSEQ multiplex PCR. The sample lists fewer than 400,000 clones; around nine tenths were seen once. This sample comprised peripheral blood, obtained in a trial of Ad26.COV2.S vaccine versus placebo. All receptors derive from a person aged 18 to 59 who received the Ad26.COV2.S COVID-19 vaccine or a placebo. Each CDR3 is given with its conserved first and last residue. Fields, in order: D gene, J gene, V gene, clone size, CDR3 protein, CDR3 DNA. The D gene is left open where the match is weak. Only part of the rows carry a size: once, few, many, or a class if the clone is expanded.

d_call: TRBD2
j_call: TRBJ2-7
v_call: TRBV6-5
clone_size: -
cdr3_aa: CASRTQREAYEQYF
cdr3_nt: TGTGCCAGCAGAACGCAACGGGAGGCCTACGAGCAGTACTTC

d_call: -
j_call: TRBJ1-2
v_call: TRBV5-1
clone_size: once
cdr3_aa: CASRPLTDANYGYTF
cdr3_nt: TGCGCCAGCAGACCTCTGACGGACGCTAACTATGGCTACACCTTC

d_call: TRBD2
j_call: TRBJ2-1
v_call: TRBV28
clone_size: once
cdr3_aa: CASSFLRDTGTSGRAREQFF
cdr3_nt: TGTGCCAGCAGTTTCCTTCGGGACACCGGGACTAGCGGGAGGGCCCGGGAGCAGTTCTTC

d_call: -
j_call: TRBJ2-1
v_call: TRBV9
clone_size: -
cdr3_aa: CASSRAYNEQFF
cdr3_nt: TGTGCCAGCAGCAGAGCTTACAATGAGCAGTTCTTC

d_call: -
j_call: TRBJ2-3
v_call: TRBV6-2/TRBV6-3
clone_size: -
cdr3_aa: CASSYRGRGLGDTQYF
cdr3_nt: TGTGCCAGCAGTTACCGGGGCAGGGGTCTGGGAGATACGCAGTATTTT

d_call: TRBD1
j_call: TRBJ1-1
v_call: TRBV5-1
clone_size: few
cdr3_aa: CASSPGDRVNTEAFF
cdr3_nt: TGCGCCAGCAGCCCGGGGGACAGAGTGAACACTGAAGCTTTCTTT

d_call: TRBD1
j_call: TRBJ1-6
v_call: TRBV28
clone_size: -
cdr3_aa: CASSFHHSGQPNSPLHF
cdr3_nt: TGTGCCAGCAGTTTCCACCACTCGGGACAGCCCAATTCACCCCTCCACTTT

d_call: -
j_call: TRBJ1-6
v_call: TRBV7-9
clone_size: -
cdr3_aa: CASSWGDNSPLHF
cdr3_nt: TGTGCCAGCAGCTGGGGGGATAATTCACCCCTCCACTTT

d_call: -
j_call: TRBJ2-1
v_call: TRBV5-1
clone_size: -
cdr3_aa: CASSSDRSSYNEQFF
cdr3_nt: TGCGCCAGCAGCTCGGACCGAAGCTCCTACAATGAGCAGTTCTTC

d_call: -
j_call: TRBJ1-2
v_call: TRBV4-1
clone_size: -
cdr3_aa: CASSQAARNYGYTF
cdr3_nt: TGCGCCAGCAGCCAAGCGGCCAGAAACTATGGCTACACCTTC

d_call: -
j_call: TRBJ1-6
v_call: TRBV30
clone_size: -
cdr3_aa: CAWSVNESPLHF
cdr3_nt: TGTGCCTGGAGTGTAAATGAATCACCCCTCCACTTT

d_call: -
j_call: TRBJ2-1
v_call: TRBV4-1
clone_size: -
cdr3_aa: CASISGDEQFF
cdr3_nt: TGCGCCAGCATATCGGGCGATGAGCAGTTCTTC

d_call: -
j_call: TRBJ1-1
v_call: TRBV6-2/TRBV6-3
clone_size: -
cdr3_aa: CASSSRPDTEAFF
cdr3_nt: TGTGCCAGCAGTTCCCGACCCGACACTGAAGCTTTCTTT

d_call: -
j_call: TRBJ1-4
v_call: TRBV4-2
clone_size: -
cdr3_aa: CASSQESRVTNEKLFF
cdr3_nt: TGTGCCAGCAGCCAAGAATCGAGGGTTACTAATGAAAAACTGTTTTTT

d_call: TRBD1
j_call: TRBJ1-3
v_call: TRBV30
clone_size: -
cdr3_aa: CAWSAGTGPNSGNTIYF
cdr3_nt: TGTGCCTGGAGTGCAGGGACAGGTCCTAACTCTGGAAACACCATATATTTT

d_call: -
j_call: TRBJ2-2
v_call: TRBV5-6
clone_size: -
cdr3_aa: CASSFSTPGELFF
cdr3_nt: TGTGCCAGCAGCTTCTCGACACCCGGGGAGCTGTTTTTT

d_call: -
j_call: TRBJ1-2
v_call: TRBV7-9
clone_size: -
cdr3_aa: CASSLGRTNYGYTF
cdr3_nt: TGTGCCAGCAGCTTAGGGAGAACTAACTATGGCTACACCTTC

d_call: TRBD2
j_call: TRBJ2-3
v_call: TRBV5-1
clone_size: -
cdr3_aa: CASSLAGGPQDTQYF
cdr3_nt: TGCGCCAGCAGCCTAGCGGGAGGGCCGCAAGATACGCAGTATTTT

d_call: TRBD2
j_call: TRBJ2-1
v_call: TRBV11-3
clone_size: -
cdr3_aa: CASSRLAGGYNEQFF
cdr3_nt: TGTGCCAGCAGCAGACTAGCGGGTGGGTACAATGAGCAGTTCTTC

d_call: -
j_call: TRBJ1-6
v_call: TRBV5-4
clone_size: few
cdr3_aa: CASMDGRNSPLHF
cdr3_nt: TGTGCCAGCATGGACGGCCGAAATTCACCCCTCCACTTT

d_call: TRBD1
j_call: TRBJ2-5
v_call: TRBV28
clone_size: -
cdr3_aa: CASKGVGTGDQETQYF
cdr3_nt: TGTGCCAGCAAAGGTGTAGGGACAGGGGATCAAGAGACCCAGTACTTC